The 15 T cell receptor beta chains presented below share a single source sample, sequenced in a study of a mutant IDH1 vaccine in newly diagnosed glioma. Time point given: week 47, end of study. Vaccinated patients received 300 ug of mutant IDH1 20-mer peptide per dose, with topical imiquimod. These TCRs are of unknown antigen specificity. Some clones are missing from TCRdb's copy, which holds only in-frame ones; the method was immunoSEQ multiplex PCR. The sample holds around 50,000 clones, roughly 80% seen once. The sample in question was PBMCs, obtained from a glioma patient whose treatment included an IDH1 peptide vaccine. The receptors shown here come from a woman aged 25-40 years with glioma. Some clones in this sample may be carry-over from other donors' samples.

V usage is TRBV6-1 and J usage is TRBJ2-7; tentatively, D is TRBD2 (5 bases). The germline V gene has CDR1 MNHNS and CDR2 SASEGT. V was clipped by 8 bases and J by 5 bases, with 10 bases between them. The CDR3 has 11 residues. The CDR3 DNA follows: TGTGCCAGCGCCGGGGTCCACGAGCAGTACTTC. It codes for CASAGVHEQYF.

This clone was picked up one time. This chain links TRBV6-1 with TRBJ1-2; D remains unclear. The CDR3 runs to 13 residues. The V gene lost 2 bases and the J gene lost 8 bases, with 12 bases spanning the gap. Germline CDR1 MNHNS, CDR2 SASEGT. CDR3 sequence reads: CASSELRSWGYTF. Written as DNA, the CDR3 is TGTGCCAGCAGTGAATTAAGGTCCTGGGGCTACACCTTC.

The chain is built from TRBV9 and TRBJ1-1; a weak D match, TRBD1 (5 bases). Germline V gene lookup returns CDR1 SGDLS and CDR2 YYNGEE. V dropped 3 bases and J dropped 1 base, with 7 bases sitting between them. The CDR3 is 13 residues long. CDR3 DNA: TGTGCCAGCAGCGGTGGACAGAACACTGAAGCTTTCTTT. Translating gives CASSGGQNTEAFF.

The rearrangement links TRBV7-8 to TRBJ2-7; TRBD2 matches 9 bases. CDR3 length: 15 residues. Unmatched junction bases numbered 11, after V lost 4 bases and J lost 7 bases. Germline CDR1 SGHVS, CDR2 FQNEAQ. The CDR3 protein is CASSSGGSGSGEQYF. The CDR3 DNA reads TGTGCCAGCAGCTCCGGCGGTAGCGGGAGTGGAGAGCAGTACTTC.

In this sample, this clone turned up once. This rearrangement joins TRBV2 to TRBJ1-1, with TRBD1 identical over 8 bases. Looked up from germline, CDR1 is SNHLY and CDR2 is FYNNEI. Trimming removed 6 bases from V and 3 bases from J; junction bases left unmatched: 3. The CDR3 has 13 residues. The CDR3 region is CASRLQGDTEAFF. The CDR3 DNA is TGTGCCAGCAGGTTACAGGGGGACACTGAAGCTTTCTTT.

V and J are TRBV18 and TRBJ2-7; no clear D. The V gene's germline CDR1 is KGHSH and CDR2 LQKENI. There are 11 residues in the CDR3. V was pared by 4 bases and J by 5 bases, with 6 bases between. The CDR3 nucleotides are TGTGCCAGCTCACTGAAGGACGAGCAGTACTTC. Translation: CASSLKDEQYF.

The CDR3 loop is CASSPPGGGNQPQHF. CDR3 nucleotides: TGTGCCAGCTCACCTCCGGGGGGGGGCAATCAGCCCCAGCATTTT. V is TRBV18 and J is TRBJ1-5; perhaps TRBD1 as D (5 bases). The CDR3 is made up of 15 amino acids. V was clipped by 3 bases and J by 2 bases, with 11 bases between them. In germline, CDR1 is KGHSH, CDR2 LQKENI.

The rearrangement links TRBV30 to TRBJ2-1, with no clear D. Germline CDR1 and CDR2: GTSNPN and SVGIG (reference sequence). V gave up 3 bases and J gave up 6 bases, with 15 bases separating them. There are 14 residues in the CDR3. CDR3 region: CAWSGGQRTNEQFF. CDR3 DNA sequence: TGTGCCTGGAGCGGCGGCCAGAGAACCAATGAGCAGTTCTTC.

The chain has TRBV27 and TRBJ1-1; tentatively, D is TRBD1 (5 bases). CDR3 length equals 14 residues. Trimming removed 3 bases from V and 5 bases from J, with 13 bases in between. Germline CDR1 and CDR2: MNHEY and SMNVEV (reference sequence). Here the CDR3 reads CASSFSGLWTEAFF. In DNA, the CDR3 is TGTGCCAGCAGTTTTTCAGGGTTGTGGACTGAAGCTTTCTTT.

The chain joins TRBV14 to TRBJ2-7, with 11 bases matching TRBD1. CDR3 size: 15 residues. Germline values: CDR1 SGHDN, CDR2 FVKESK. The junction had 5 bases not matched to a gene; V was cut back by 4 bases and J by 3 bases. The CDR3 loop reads CASSPAGTGGYEQYF. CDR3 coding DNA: TGTGCCAGCAGCCCCGCCGGGACAGGGGGCTACGAGCAGTACTTC. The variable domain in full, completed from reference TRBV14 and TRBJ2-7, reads EAGVTQFPSHSVIEKGQTVTLRCDPISGHDNLYWYRRVMGKEIKFLLHFVKESKQDESGMPNNRFLAERTGGTYSTLKVQPAELEDSGVYFCASSPAGTGGYEQYFGPGTRLTVT.

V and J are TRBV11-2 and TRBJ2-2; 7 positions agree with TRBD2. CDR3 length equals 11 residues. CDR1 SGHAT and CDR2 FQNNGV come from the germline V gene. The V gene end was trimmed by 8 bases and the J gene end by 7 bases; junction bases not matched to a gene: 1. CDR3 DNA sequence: TGTGCCAGCGGGAGGGGCGGGGAGCTGTTTTTT. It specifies CASGRGGELFF.

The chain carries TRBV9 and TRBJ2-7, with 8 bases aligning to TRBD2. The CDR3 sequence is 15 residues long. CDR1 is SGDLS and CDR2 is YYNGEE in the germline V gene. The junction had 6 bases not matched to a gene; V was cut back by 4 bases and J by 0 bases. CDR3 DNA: TGTGCCAGCAGCCCAGGGAGCGGGAGCTCCTACGAGCAGTACTTC. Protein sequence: CASSPGSGSSYEQYF.

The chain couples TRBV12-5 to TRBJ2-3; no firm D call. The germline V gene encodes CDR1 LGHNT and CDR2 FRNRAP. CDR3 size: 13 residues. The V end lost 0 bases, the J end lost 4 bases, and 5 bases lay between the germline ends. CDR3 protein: CASGLVVADTQYF. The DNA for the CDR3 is TGTGCTAGTGGTTTGGTAGTGGCAGATACGCAGTATTTT.

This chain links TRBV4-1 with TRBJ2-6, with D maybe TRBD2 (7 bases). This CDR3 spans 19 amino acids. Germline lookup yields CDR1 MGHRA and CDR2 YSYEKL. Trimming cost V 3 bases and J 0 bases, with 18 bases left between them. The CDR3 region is CASSHPVGGAFSGANVLTF. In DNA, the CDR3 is TGCGCCAGCAGCCACCCCGTGGGGGGGGCGTTCTCTGGGGCCAACGTCCTGACTTTC.

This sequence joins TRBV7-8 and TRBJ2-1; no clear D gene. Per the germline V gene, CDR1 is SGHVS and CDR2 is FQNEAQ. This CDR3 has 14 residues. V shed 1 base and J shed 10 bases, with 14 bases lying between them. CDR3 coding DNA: TGTGCCAGCAGCTTAGAAGCTTCTCTATCGGAGCAGTTCTTC. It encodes CASSLEASLSEQFF.